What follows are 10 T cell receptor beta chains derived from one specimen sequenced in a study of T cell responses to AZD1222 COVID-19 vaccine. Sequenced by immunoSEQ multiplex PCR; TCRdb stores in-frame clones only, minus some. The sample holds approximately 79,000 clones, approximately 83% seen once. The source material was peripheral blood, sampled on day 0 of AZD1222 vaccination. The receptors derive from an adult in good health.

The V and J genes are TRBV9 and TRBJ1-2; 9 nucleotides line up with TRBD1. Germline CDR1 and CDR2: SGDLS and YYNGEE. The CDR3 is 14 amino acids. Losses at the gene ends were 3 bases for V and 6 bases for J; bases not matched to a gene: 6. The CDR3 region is CASSDRGRLDGYTF. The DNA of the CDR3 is TGTGCCAGCAGCGACAGGGGGCGCTTGGATGGCTACACCTTC.

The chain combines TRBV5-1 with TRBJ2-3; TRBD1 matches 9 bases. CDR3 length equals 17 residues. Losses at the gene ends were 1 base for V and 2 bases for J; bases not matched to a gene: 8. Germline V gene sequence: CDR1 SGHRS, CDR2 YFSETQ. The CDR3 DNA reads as TGCGCCAGCAGCTTGCGGACAGGGGCAGGGGCCACAGATACGCAGTATTTT. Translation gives CASSLRTGAGATDTQYF.

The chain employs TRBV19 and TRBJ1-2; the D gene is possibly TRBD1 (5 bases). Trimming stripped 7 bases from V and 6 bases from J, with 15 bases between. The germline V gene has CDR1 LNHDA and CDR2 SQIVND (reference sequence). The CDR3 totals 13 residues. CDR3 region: CASTPGAGHGYTF. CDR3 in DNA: TGTGCCAGTACCCCCGGGGCCGGGCATGGCTACACCTTC.

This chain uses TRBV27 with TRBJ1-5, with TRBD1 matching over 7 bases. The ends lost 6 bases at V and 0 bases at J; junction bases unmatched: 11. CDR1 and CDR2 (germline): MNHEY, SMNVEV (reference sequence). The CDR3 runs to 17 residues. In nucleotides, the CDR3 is TGTGCCAGCAGGGGAGCCGGGACAGCTAATAGCAATCAGCCCCAGCATTTT. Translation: CASRGAGTANSNQPQHF.

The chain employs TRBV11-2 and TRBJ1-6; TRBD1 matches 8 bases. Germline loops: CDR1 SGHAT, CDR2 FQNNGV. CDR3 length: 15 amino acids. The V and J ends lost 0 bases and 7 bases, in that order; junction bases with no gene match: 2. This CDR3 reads CASSLETGANSPLHF. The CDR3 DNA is TGTGCCAGCAGCTTAGAGACAGGGGCCAATTCACCCCTCCACTTT.

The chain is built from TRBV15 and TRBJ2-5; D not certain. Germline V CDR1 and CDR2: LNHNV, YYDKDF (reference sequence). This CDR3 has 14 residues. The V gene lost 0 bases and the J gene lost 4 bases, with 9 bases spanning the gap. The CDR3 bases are TGTGCCACCAGCAGAGATGGGCACGGAGAGACCCAGTACTTC. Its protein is CATSRDGHGETQYF.

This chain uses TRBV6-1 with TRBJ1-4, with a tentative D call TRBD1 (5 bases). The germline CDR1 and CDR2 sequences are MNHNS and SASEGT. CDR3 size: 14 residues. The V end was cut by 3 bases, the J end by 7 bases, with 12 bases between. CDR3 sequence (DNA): TGTGCCAGCAGTGATTCAGGGTTTGGTGAAAAACTGTTTTTT. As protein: CASSDSGFGEKLFF.

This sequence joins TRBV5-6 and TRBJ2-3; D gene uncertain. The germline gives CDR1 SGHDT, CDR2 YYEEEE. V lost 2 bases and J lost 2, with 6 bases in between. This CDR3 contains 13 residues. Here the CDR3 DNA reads TGTGCCAGCAGCTTTTCCGCCACAGATACGCAGTATTTT. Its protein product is CASSFSATDTQYF.

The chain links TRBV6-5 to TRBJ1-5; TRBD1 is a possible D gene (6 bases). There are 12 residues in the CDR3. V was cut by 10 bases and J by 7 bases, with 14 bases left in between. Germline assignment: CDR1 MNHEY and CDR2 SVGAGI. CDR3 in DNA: TGTGCCACGGACAGCTTGGGGCAGCCCCAGCATTTT. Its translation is CATDSLGQPQHF.

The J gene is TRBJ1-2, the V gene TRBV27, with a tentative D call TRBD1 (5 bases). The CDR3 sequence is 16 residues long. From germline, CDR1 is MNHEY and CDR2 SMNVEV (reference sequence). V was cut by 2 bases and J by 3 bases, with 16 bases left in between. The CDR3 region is CASSLGGGRGDYGYTF. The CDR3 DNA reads TGTGCCAGCAGTTTAGGGGGGGGACGAGGAGACTATGGCTACACCTTC.